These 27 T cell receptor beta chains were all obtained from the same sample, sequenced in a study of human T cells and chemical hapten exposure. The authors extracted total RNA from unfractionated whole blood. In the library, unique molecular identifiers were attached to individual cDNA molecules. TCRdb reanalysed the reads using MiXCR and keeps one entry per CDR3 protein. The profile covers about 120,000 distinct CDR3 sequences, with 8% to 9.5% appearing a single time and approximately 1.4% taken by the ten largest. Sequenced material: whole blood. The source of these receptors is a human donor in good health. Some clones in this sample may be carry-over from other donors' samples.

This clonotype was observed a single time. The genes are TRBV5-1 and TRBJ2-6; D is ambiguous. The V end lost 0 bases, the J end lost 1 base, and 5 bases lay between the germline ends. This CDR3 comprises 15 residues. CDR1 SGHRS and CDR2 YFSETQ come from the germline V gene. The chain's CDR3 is CASSLAMSGANVLTF. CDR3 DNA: TGCGCCAGCAGCTTGGCTATGTCTGGGGCCAACGTCCTGACTTTC.

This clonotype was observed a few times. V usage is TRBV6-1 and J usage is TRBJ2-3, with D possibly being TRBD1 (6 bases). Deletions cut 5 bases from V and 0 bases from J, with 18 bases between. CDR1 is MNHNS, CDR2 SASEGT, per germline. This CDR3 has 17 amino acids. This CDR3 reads CASSSRGPGQSTDTQYF. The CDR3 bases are TGTGCCAGCAGTTCGCGAGGCCCCGGACAGAGCACAGATACGCAGTATTTT.

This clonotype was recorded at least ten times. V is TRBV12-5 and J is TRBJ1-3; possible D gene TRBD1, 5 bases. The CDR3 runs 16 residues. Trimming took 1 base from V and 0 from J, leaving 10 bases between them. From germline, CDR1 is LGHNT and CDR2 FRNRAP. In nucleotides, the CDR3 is TGTGCTAGTGGTTTGGGACAGCCGAGCTCTGGAAACACCATATATTTT. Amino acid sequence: CASGLGQPSSGNTIYF.

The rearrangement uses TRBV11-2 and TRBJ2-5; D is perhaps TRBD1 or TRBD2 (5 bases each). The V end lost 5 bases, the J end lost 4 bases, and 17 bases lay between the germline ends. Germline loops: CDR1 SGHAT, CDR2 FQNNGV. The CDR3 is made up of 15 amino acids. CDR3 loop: CASSLRRGVTETQYF. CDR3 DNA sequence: TGTGCCAGCAGCCTTAGGCGAGGGGTGACAGAGACCCAGTACTTC.

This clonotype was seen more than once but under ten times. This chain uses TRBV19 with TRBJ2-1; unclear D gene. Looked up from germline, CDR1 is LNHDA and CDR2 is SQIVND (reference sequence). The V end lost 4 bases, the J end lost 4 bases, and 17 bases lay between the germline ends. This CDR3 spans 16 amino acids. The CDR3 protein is CASSRDVKVSYNEQFF. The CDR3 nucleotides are TGTGCCAGTAGTAGAGACGTTAAGGTCTCGTACAATGAGCAGTTCTTC.

The CDR3 protein is CASSQDLSGGEGETQYF. The CDR3 region has the DNA TGTGCCAGCAGCCAAGATCTGAGCGGAGGGGAAGGAGAGACCCAGTACTTC. The chain carries TRBV14 and TRBJ2-5; D might be TRBD2 (6 bases). The CDR3 is 17 amino acids. Deletions cut 0 bases from V and 4 bases from J, with 18 bases between. Per germline, CDR1 SGHDN and CDR2 FVKESK.

The CDR3 sequence: CASSYSYQPQHF. In DNA form, the CDR3 reads TGTGCCAGCAGTTATTCCTATCAGCCCCAGCATTTT. V gene TRBV6-2 or TRBV6-3 combines with J gene TRBJ1-5; D unclear. Deletions cut 3 bases from V and 5 bases from J, with 5 bases between. In germline, CDR1 is MNHEY, CDR2 SVGEGT. This CDR3 is built from 12 residues.

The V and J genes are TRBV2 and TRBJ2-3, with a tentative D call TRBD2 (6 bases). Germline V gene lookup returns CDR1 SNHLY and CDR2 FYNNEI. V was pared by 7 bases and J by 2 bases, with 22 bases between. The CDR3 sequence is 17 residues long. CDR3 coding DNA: TGTGCCAGCAAGACCCACCCGGGGCTAGCGAACACAGATACGCAGTATTTT. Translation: CASKTHPGLANTDTQYF.

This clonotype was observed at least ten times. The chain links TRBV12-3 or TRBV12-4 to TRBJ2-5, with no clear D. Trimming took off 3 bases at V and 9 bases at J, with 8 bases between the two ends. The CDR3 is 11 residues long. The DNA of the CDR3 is TGTGCCAGCAGTTTGGCCGGGCCCCAGTACTTC. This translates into CASSLAGPQYF.

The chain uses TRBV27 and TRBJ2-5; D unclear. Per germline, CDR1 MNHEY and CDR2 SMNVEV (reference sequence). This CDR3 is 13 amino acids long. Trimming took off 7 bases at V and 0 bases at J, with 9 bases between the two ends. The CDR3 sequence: CASTTGYQETQYF. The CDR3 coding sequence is TGTGCCAGCACCACCGGATACCAAGAGACCCAGTACTTC.

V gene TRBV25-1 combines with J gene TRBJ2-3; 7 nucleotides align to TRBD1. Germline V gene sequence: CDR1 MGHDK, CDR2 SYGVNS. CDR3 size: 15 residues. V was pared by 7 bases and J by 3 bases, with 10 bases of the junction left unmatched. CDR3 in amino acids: CASTANRGGTDTQYF. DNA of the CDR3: TGTGCCAGCACCGCCAACAGGGGTGGGACAGATACGCAGTATTTT.

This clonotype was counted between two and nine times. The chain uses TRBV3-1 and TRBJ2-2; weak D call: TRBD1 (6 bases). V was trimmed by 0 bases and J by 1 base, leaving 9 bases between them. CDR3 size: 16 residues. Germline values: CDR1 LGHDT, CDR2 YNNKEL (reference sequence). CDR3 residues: CASSQDPGVNTGELFF. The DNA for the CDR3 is TGTGCCAGCAGCCAAGATCCAGGGGTGAACACCGGGGAGCTGTTTTTT.

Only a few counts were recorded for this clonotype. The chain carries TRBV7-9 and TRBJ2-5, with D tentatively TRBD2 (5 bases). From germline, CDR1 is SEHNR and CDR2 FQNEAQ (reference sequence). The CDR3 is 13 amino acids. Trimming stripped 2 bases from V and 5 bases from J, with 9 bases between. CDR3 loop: CASSLSGIETQYF. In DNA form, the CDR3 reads TGTGCCAGCAGCTTATCCGGGATCGAGACCCAGTACTTC.

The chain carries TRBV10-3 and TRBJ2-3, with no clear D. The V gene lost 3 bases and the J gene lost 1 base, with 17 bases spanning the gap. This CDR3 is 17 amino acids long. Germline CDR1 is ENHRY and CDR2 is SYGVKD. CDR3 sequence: CAISDPFRWGGTDTQYF. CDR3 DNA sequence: TGTGCCATCAGTGACCCTTTCCGATGGGGTGGCACAGATACGCAGTATTTT.

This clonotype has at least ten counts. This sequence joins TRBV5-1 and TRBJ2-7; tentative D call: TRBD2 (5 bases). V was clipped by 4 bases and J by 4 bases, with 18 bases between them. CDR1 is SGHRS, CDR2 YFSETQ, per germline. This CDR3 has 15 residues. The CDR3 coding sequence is TGCGCCAGCAGCCTTACCGGACTCCCAGAGTACGAGCAGTACTTC. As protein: CASSLTGLPEYEQYF.

CDR3 DNA: TGTGCCAGCAGCTCCGCCGAGATTAGCTCCTACAATGAGCAGTTCTTC. This sequence encodes CASSSAEISSYNEQFF. The chain joins TRBV13 to TRBJ2-1; D is undetermined. The length of the CDR3 is 16 residues. Deletions cut 4 bases from V and 0 bases from J, with 13 bases between. The germline V gene has CDR1 PRHDT and CDR2 FYEKMQ (reference sequence). Looking up the rest from reference TRBV13 and TRBJ2-1 gives the full variable domain: AAGVIQSPRHLIKEKRETATLKCYPIPRHDTVYWYQQGPGQDPQFLISFYEKMQSDKGSIPDRFSAQQFSDYHSELNMSSLELGDSALYFCASSSAEISSYNEQFFGPGTRLTVL.

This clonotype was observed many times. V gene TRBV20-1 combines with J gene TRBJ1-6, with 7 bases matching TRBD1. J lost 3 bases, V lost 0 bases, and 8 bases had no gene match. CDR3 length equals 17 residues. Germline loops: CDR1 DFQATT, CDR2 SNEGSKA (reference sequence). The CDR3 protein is CSARDQDRTFYNSPLHF. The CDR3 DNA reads TGCAGTGCTAGAGATCAGGACAGGACATTCTATAATTCACCCCTCCACTTT.

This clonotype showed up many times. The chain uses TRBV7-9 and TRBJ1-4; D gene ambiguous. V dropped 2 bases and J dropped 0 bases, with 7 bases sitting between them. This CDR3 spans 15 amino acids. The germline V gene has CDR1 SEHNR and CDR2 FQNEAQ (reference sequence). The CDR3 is CASSLSPSTNEKLFF. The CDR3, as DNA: TGTGCCAGCAGCTTAAGTCCATCAACTAATGAAAAACTGTTTTTT.

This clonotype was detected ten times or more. The CDR3 DNA reads TGTGCCAGCAGCTTTGGCCCGTCAGGGGGCTACACCGGCTACACCTTC. Its translation is CASSFGPSGGYTGYTF. The chain joins TRBV27 to TRBJ1-2, with 8 positions matching TRBD1. This CDR3 region has 16 residues. V lost 6 bases, J lost 8 bases, and 17 bases stayed unmatched. CDR1 and CDR2 (germline): MNHEY, SMNVEV (reference sequence).

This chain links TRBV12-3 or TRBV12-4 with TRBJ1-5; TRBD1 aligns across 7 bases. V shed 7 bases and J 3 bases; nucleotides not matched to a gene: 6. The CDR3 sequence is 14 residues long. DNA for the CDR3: TGTGCCAGCACAACAGGGGACCCCAATCAGCCCCAGCATTTT. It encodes CASTTGDPNQPQHF.

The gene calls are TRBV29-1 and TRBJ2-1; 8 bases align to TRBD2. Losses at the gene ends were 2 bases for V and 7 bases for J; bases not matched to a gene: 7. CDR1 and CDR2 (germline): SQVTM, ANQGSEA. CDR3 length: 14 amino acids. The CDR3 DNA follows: TGCAGCGTTGAAAAAAGCGGGAGTAGGAATGAGCAGTTCTTC. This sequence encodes CSVEKSGSRNEQFF.

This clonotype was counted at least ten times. CDR3 residues: CASSEASGRALQYF. In nucleotides, the CDR3 is TGTGCCAGCAGTGAAGCTAGCGGGAGGGCCCTTCAGTACTTC. The V and J genes are TRBV12-3 or TRBV12-4 and TRBJ2-4; 12 nucleotides match TRBD2. V was pared by 5 bases and J by 11 bases, with 7 bases of the junction left unmatched. The CDR3 has 14 residues.

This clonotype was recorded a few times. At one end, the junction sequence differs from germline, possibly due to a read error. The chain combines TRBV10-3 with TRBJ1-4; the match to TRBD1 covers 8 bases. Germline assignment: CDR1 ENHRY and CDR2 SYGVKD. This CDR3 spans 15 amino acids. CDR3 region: CAISESTGANEKLFF. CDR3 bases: TGTGCCATCAGTGAGTCGACAGGGGCTAACGAAAAACTGTTTTTT.

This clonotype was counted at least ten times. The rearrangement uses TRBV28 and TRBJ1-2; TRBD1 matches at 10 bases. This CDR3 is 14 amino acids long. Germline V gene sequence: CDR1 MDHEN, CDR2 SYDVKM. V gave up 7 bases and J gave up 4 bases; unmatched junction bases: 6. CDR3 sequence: CASMVTGGGYGYTF. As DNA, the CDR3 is TGTGCCAGCATGGTGACAGGGGGCGGCTATGGCTACACCTTC.

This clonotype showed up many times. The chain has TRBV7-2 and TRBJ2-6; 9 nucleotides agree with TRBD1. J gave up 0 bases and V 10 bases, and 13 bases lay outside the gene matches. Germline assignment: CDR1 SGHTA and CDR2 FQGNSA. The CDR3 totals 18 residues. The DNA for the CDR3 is TGTGCCATATCGGCCGGGACAGGGCCCCTCTCTGGGGCCAACGTCCTGACTTTC. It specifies CAISAGTGPLSGANVLTF.

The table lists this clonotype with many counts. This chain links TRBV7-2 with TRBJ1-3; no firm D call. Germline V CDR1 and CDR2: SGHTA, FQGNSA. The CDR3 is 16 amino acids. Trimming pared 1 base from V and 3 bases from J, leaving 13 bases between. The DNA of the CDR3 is TGTGCCAGCAGCTTAGGGGGATCGGGCGGTGGAAACACCATATATTTT. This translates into CASSLGGSGGGNTIYF.

The CDR3, as DNA: TGCGCCAGCACCAGCGGGGCCAACGTCCTGACTTTC. Encoded protein: CASTSGANVLTF. The genes are TRBV10-2 and TRBJ2-6; no firm D call. CDR3 length: 12 residues. The germline V and J ends were trimmed by 7 bases and 4 bases, with 5 bases remaining between them. CDR1 WSHSY and CDR2 SAAADI come from the germline V gene.